Each of the 8 T cell receptor beta chains below was sequenced from the same sample in a study of blood T cell repertoires in COVID-19. Profiling relied on immunoSEQ multiplex PCR, and the TCRdb table lists in-frame clones only, not all of them. The sample carries around 100,000 clones, 90% recorded once. The specimen sequenced was peripheral blood. The receptors come from a man aged 50 to 59 with acute or convalescent COVID-19.

This clone was recorded once. The chain combines TRBV5-1 with TRBJ2-5; D may be TRBD2 (5 bases). Trimming stripped 4 bases from V and 2 bases from J, with 9 bases between. The V gene's germline CDR1 is SGHRS and CDR2 YFSETQ. This CDR3 has 13 amino acids. In DNA, the CDR3 is TGCGCCAGCAGCGGGAGCGGTCAAGAGACCCAGTACTTC. Its protein product is CASSGSGQETQYF. The entire variable domain, with the rest obtained from reference TRBV5-1 and TRBJ2-5, is as follows: KAGVTQTPRYLIKTRGQQVTLSCSPISGHRSVSWYQQTPGQGLQFLFEYFSETQRNKGNFPGRFSGRQFSNSRSEMNVSTLELGDSALYLCASSGSGQETQYFGPGTRLLVL.

The chain is built from TRBV7-6 and TRBJ1-1, with D possibly TRBD1 on 5 matching bases. Germline CDR1 is SGHVS and CDR2 is FNYEAQ. CDR3 length: 15 residues. Trimming removed 5 bases at V and 5 bases at J, with 18 bases between. CDR3 region: CASSHMSGRGTEAFF. CDR3 bases: TGTGCCAGCAGCCATATGTCAGGTCGGGGGACTGAAGCTTTCTTT.

V and J are TRBV6-5 and TRBJ1-5; the match to TRBD1 covers 8 bases. CDR3 size: 15 residues. The V and J ends lost 9 bases and 5 bases, in that order; junction bases with no gene match: 12. The V gene's germline CDR1 is MNHEY and CDR2 SVGAGI. CDR3 in amino acids: CASSTGGRLDQPQHF. Written as DNA, the CDR3 is TGTGCCAGTTCCACAGGGGGTCGGTTGGATCAGCCCCAGCATTTT.

V and J are TRBV5-4 and TRBJ2-3, with 10 bases fitting TRBD2. Per germline, CDR1 SGHNT and CDR2 YYREEE (reference sequence). The CDR3 loop spans 17 amino acids. Losses at the gene ends were 2 bases for V and 5 bases for J; bases not matched to a gene: 11. The CDR3 DNA follows: TGTGCCAGCAGCTTCCTGACTACAGCGGGGGGGGGAGATACGCAGTATTTT. Translating gives CASSFLTTAGGGDTQYF.

The chain carries TRBV3-1 (or the pseudogene TRBV3-2) and TRBJ2-1; TRBD2 matches at 8 bases. This CDR3 has 18 residues. Unmatched junction bases numbered 14, after V lost 2 bases and J lost 5 bases. Germline V gene lookup returns CDR1 LGHDT and CDR2 YNNKEL (reference sequence). The CDR3 region has the DNA TGTGCCAGCAGCCAACCAGGGAGAACTAGCGGACACGACAATGAGCAGTTCTTC. Residues: CASSQPGRTSGHDNEQFF.

The V call is TRBV10-3, the J call TRBJ1-2, with TRBD1 matching 12 bases. Germline V gene lookup returns CDR1 ENHRY and CDR2 SYGVKD. V trimming: 7 bases; J trimming: 4 bases; junction bases outside the gene matches: 4. The CDR3 spans 14 residues. The CDR3 sequence is CAITPGQGAYGYTF. The CDR3 DNA is TGTGCCATCACCCCGGGACAGGGGGCCTATGGCTACACCTTC.

This clone came up once. The chain is built from TRBV9 and TRBJ1-2; tentative D call: TRBD1 (6 bases). The V end lost 3 bases, the J end lost 1 base, and 16 bases lay between the germline ends. This CDR3 is 16 amino acids long. CDR1 is SGDLS and CDR2 is YYNGEE in the germline V gene. The CDR3 sequence: CASSAYGAGDNYGYTF. CDR3 coding DNA: TGTGCCAGCAGCGCGTATGGGGCAGGGGATAACTATGGCTACACCTTC.

The J gene is TRBJ1-1, the V gene TRBV6-1, with 9 bases aligning to TRBD1. Germline-derived CDR1 and CDR2 are MNHNS and SASEGT. The CDR3 is made up of 17 amino acids. The V segment lost 4 bases and the J segment 1 base; nucleotides outside the gene matches: 10. The CDR3: CASSAPGQGATNTEAFF. CDR3 DNA: TGTGCCAGCAGTGCCCCGGGACAGGGTGCTACGAACACTGAAGCTTTCTTT.